The source of this T cell receptor (beta chain) is a study of T cell repertoires in cytomegalovirus infection. Study-level background: A matching HLA type, together with CMV infection, was signaled by public TCR beta signatures.

TCRdb reprocessed the reads via MiXCR and lists one record per CDR3 protein. The sample includes some 700,000 distinct CDR3 sequences, under 40% of them seen just once. Concerning this clonotype: What it binds is unknown.

Study-level points and caveats: CMV-specific TCR beta clonotypes restricted by HLA-C dominated the ex vivo response.

This sequence originates from a human donor in good health (CMV status not recorded). Some clones in this sample may be carry-over from other donors' samples. Sequencing was carried out using PBMCs.

The CDR3 sequence: CATSGFTQGTTDTQYF. The CDR3 DNA reads as TGTGCCACCAGTGGATTTACCCAGGGAACCACAGATACGCAGTATTTT. The V and J genes are TRBV24-1 and TRBJ2-3, with D possibly TRBD1 on 5 matching bases. The CDR3 contains 16 residues. The ends were cut back, 5 bases at V and 2 bases at J, with 16 bases in the middle. In germline, CDR1 is KGHDR, CDR2 SFDVKD.